This T cell receptor (beta chain) was captured by sequencing in a study of cytomegalovirus exposure and HLA in healthy donors (dated by TCRdb to 2017 to 2019). With respect to the entire study: An earlier analysis of more than 550 of the donors reported under 300 Gb of sequence data and 117 million unique TCR beta sequences obtained from approximately 180 million T cells. To predict cytomegalovirus infection status, the study brought together high-throughput TCR immunosequencing, statistical association of individual TCRs with disease status, and machine learning. The later analysis used no new phenotypic data to find candidate immune exposures, relying instead on TCR beta sequences and their occurrence across donors. Among the approximately 400 genotyped donors, around 81% belonged to the genetic ancestry cluster associated with self-reported Caucasian donors. An earlier analysis of several hundred of the donors applied high-throughput TCR beta sequencing to assess whether each TCR beta V gene segment acted as functional or pseudogenic. Both class I and class II loci were covered by HLA typing, at four-digit resolution. Roughly 300 gigabases of sequencing data and around 87 million unique TCR sequences were included in an early release covering several hundred HLA-typed donors. Donor age, sex, ethnicity and CMV serostatus were compiled alongside the repertoire data. Several DR-DQ haplotypes were treated as single units for association and clustering because of strong linkage in the cohort. Among 398 genotyped donors of the cohort, an average of roughly 240,000 unique TCR beta nucleotide sequences were sequenced per donor, roughly a sixth of them non-productive. Typing coverage differed by locus: A, B, C, DRB1 and DQB1 were typed in roughly 629-630 donors, DQA1 in 522, DPA1 in some 600, and DPB1 in 450 to 490. All discovery cohort repertoires had been generated using a single sequencing platform. A separate validation cohort of roughly 120 different subjects was used in addition to the approximately 700-subject first cohort. Genome-wide SNP genotypes for about 65% of the 666 donors were used in a later genetic analysis, which treated that subset as a discovery cohort. A later analysis re-analyzed previously published TCR beta repertoires from about 600 donors and added high-resolution HLA genotyping to study TCR occurrence patterns. The T cell repertoires of roughly 660 subjects were profiled by immunosequencing and related to cytomegalovirus serostatus. The study aimed to test whether signatures of past pathogen exposure could be identified by cataloging public T cell receptors.

The germline V gene specifies SQVTM as CDR1 and ANQGSEA as CDR2. V is shortened by 6 bases, J by 5 bases, and the region joining them spans 13 bases. The CDR3 runs 13 amino acids, cysteine and phenylalanine included. Only the CDR3 DNA is retained, 39 bases long and in frame from the first base. Results and caveats for the whole study, not just this receptor: In this cohort, only TCR beta chains were sequenced, and detectable features were limited by the absence of alpha or paired-chain data. A few of the identified cytomegalovirus-associated TCR beta chains were confirmed in vitro to be specific for cytomegalovirus antigens. Most TCR sequences were observed very rarely across donors, whereas some public TCRs were present in many individuals. Some IMGT-functional V segments, including TRBV6-2 and TRBV6-3, could not be told apart with the 87-base-pair reads, so those segments were excluded. Because HLA typing was missing for some donors at each locus, association tests included only the typed subset. Correlated functional status among segregating V segments might reflect linkage disequilibrium, but an unknown experimental factor could not be ruled out. Broadly in line with IMGT annotations, most TCR beta V segments showed up in productive rearrangements about 87% or about 30% of the time in an earlier analysis of roughly 590 of the donors. Most CMV-associated TCR beta chains appeared to be HLA-restricted in a later analysis, and the HLA associations seemed to be driven largely by CMV exposure. Presence/absence analyses assumed roughly uniform sequencing depth across donors, an assumption that may not hold. According to a later analysis, TCR association rates differed among HLA loci, with DRB1 alleles showing the most associated TCRs and HLA-C alleles showing the fewest. In a later analysis, HLA-associated TCR beta chains showed more clonal expansion and lower generation probabilities than non-associated chains that were equally common. An association between a missense DCLRE1C variant and V-gene and J-gene trimming of TCR beta chains was found in a later genetic analysis and replicated in an independent cohort. In a later analysis, several top co-occurrence clusters were reported to appear linked to parvovirus B19, influenza, CMV and Epstein-Barr virus. Compared with the roughly 710-donor mean, donors in an Asian-associated ancestry cluster had fewer N-insertions in productive TCRs, according to a later genetic analysis. The classifier was reported to diagnose cytomegalovirus status with high specificity and sensitivity in both the original cohort and the validation cohort. It was suggested by the authors that the approach could potentially be generalized to other disease states and immunological phenotypes. The only immune exposure information available for the cohort was CMV serostatus. Because counts were too low, approximately 15 rarely observed V segments, including chromosome 9 orphons, were excluded from the earlier analysis of several hundred of the donors. In the study, around 150 TCR beta chains were listed as associated with cytomegalovirus. When HLA alleles, especially DR and DQ, strongly co-occurred, TCR associations were difficult to assign to individual alleles. A group of highly shared sequence variants was considered likely to be a technical artifact of the sequencing pipeline. A further reported finding was that TCR beta sequences accurately predicted the HLA-A and HLA-B alleles for most subjects in the first cohort. Specific HLA alleles were associated with over 15,000 TCR beta sequences at a false discovery rate of 0.05 in a later analysis.

The method behind the library was the immunoSEQ multiplex PCR assay. A mixture of 60 forward primers for TCR Vbeta segments and 13 reverse primers for TCR Jbeta segments was used in the multiplex PCR. Amplification of the CDR3 region of rearranged TCR beta genes was performed with a multiplex PCR assay on genomic DNA. The Illumina HiSeq System was used to sequence the amplified TCR beta libraries as 87-base-pair reads. Per the source publication's procedure: Across the roughly 670 repertoires, a later analysis counted roughly 77 million unique TCR beta chains, some 11 million of which were shared by at least two donors. A nearest-neighbor algorithm error-corrected the raw reads and collapsed the reads into unique sequences, merging closely related sequences to remove PCR and sequencing errors. Alignment of CDR3 sequences to IMGT reference sequences was used to assign V, D and J gene segments. For a sequence to be retained, at least a six-nucleotide match to both a V gene segment and a J gene segment was required. A rearrangement was called productive if the CDR3 had no stop codons and remained in frame with V and J, and every other rearrangement was called non-productive. Following IMGT convention, CDR3 was defined as the stretch from the second conserved V-encoded cysteine to the conserved J-encoded phenylalanine. In an earlier analysis of some 550 of the donors, sequences lacking an unambiguous match to a single V gene segment were excluded. In an earlier analysis of 587 of the donors, V segments were called functional above 56.7% productive rearrangements and were called segregating when the between-donor standard deviation exceeded 5%. A statistical classification framework was built for diagnosing cytomegalovirus status from the catalog of TCR beta chain sequences. A later analysis assigned V and J genes by comparing TCR nucleotide sequences with IMGT/GENE-DB human TR gene sequences. The TCRdist pipeline was used in a later analysis to assign CDR3 sequences and most-parsimonious VDJ recombination scenarios. A later analysis defined each TCR beta chain by its CDR3 amino acid sequence plus V-gene family, and excluded reads lacking a unique V-gene family. In a later analysis, nearly 600 highly shared, low-generation-probability nucleotide sequences were removed to address suspected cross-contamination and a sequencing artifact. In a later analysis, a clonal expansion index for each public chain was calculated from normalized within-repertoire ranks of inferred template counts. Generation probabilities in a later analysis came from a VDJ recombination model fitted to out-of-frame rearrangements, and those results were checked against IGoR. Hypergeometric tests were used in a later analysis to score TCR-TCR, TCR-HLA and TCR-CMV co-occurrence, with a repertoire-size bias correction applied to the TCR pairs. False discovery rates were estimated in a later analysis by permuting HLA or CMV assignments 20 times. In a later analysis, co-occurring TCRs were grouped with DBSCAN, and TCRdist sequence similarity was added when clustering was performed within HLA-allele-positive subsets. For co-occurrence clustering, repertoires with fewer than 30,000 or more than 120,000 public chains were excluded, along with roughly 5 repertoires with anomalous nucleotide sharing. Entries here come from immuneACCESS through TCRdb and include only in-frame sequences with V and J called. Some clones fail to appear in such tables; in the studies checked, an unresolved V gene covers under half of the shortfall, and the cause of the remainder is unknown. The V and J calls and clone size come from that table; D and trimming were worked out from the DNA. The sample table shows 200,000 or so clones, and over 75% are seen once. The leading ten clones occupy about 0.092% of the sample.

Concerning this clone itself: The specificity of this receptor is unknown. Per-base quality was not reported, and no clone a single base away is much larger than it.

The cohort comprised approximately 700 healthy bone marrow donors. All cohort members were sampled while nominally healthy, although unrecorded immune exposures were likely present. The donor tested CMV seronegative, placing the donor among the 300 to 400 seronegative members of the cohort. Each donor provided a peripheral blood sample, and peripheral blood mononuclear cells were used for TCR beta sequencing. Genomic DNA was extracted from the blood cell samples with the Qiagen DNeasy Blood Extraction Kit. The sample taken for sequencing was PBMCs. The V gene is TRBV29-1 and the J gene is TRBJ1-4, and possibly TRBD1, on 6 matching bases. The TCR sequence derives from a boy younger than 10 in good health and CMV-seronegative. The CDR3 protein: CSVTPGTNEKLFF. At the DNA level, the sequence is TGCAGCGTAACACCCGGGACAAATGAAAAACTGTTTTTT. With the portions outside the CDR3 filled from the reference TRBV29-1 and TRBJ1-4 genes, the complete variable region becomes SAVISQKPSRDICQRGTSLTIQCQVDSQVTMMFWYRQQPGQSLTLIATANQGSEATYESGFVIDKFPISRPNLTFSTLTVSNMSPEDSSIYLCSVTPGTNEKLFFGSGTQLSVL.